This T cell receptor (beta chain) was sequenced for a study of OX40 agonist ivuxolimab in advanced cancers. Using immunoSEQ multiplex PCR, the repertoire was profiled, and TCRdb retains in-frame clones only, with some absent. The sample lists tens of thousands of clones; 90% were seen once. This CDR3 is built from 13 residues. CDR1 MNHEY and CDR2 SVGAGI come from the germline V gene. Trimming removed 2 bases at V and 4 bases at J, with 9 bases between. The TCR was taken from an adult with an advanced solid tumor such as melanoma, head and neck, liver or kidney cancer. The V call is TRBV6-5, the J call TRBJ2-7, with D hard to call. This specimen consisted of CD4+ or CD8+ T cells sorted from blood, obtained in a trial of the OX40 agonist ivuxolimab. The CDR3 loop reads CASSYGPRYEQYF. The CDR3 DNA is TGTGCCAGCAGTTACGGCCCGAGATACGAGCAGTACTTC.